This entry features one T cell receptor (beta chain) sequence. What it binds is not known. This specimen belongs to a study of T cells in Graves' hyperthyroidism and ophthalmopathy. General study results and limits: Most thyroid clonotypes that were expanded above 0.001 also turned up in blood.

The study excluded patients with uncontrolled infection, other autoimmune disease, pregnancy or lactation. RNA transcripts yielded amplified TCR beta CDR3 regions. The HTBI set primed first-round TCR CDR3 RT-PCR. TCRdb called the multiplex PCR reads again in MiXCR, with one record for every CDR3 protein. Here the sample spans about 480,000 distinct CDR3 sequences, roughly 23% being singletons. The receptor was isolated from a woman in her 70s with Graves' ophthalmopathy. The specimen was blood.

DNA of the CDR3: TGTGCCAGCAGTTTAGTCTATAGCAATCAGCCCCAGCATTTT. It translates to CASSLVYSNQPQHF. This chain uses TRBV6-1 with TRBJ1-5, with D uncertain. The CDR3 extends over 14 amino acids. V was trimmed by 5 bases and J by 0 bases, leaving 8 bases between them. Germline V lookup: CDR1 MNHNS, CDR2 SASEGT.